This is a list of T cell receptor beta chains from one sample in a study of blood T cell repertoires in COVID-19. The method was immunoSEQ multiplex PCR; TCRdb's version includes in-frame clones alone and lacks a portion of them. The sample gives some 42,000 clones, 92% of which show up once; 9.2% is in the top ten. Sequencing input: peripheral blood. Every receptor here comes from a man aged 45-65 years with active COVID-19. The CDR3 runs from the conserved cysteine through the conserved F or W. Fields, in order: CDR3 protein, CDR3 DNA, V gene, D gene, clone size, J gene. The D gene is left open where the match is weak. Clone sizes are given selectively: once, few, many, or a class where the clone is expanded.

CASTLLRTGRNEQYF | TGTGCCAGCACCCTACTTCGGACAGGGAGGAACGAGCAGTACTTC | TRBV11-2 | TRBD1 | NA | TRBJ2-7
CASSLPNREGGNTIYF | TGTGCCAGCAGCTTACCAAACAGGGAGGGAGGGAACACCATATATTTT | TRBV7-8 | NA | NA | TRBJ1-3
CASSQYGTGGQPQHF | TGTGCCAGCAGCCAATACGGGACAGGGGGCCAGCCCCAGCATTTT | TRBV16 | TRBD1 | NA | TRBJ1-5
CASSLSGPDTQYF | TGTGCCAGCAGTCTTAGCGGGCCAGATACGCAGTATTTT | TRBV6-5 | TRBD2 | few | TRBJ2-3
CASSVDRGMAPLHF | TGTGCCAGCAGCGTAGACAGGGGGATGGCACCCCTCCACTTT | TRBV7-8 | TRBD1 | few | TRBJ1-6
CASSEGKVRINQPQHF | TGTGCCAGCAGTGAAGGTAAGGTGAGGATCAATCAGCCCCAGCATTTT | TRBV2 | NA | NA | TRBJ1-5
CASSFGAGRGNQPQHF | TGTGCCAGCAGTTTTGGGGCCGGCCGCGGCAATCAGCCCCAGCATTTT | TRBV27 | NA | NA | TRBJ1-5
CASSVDGRSGPQHF | TGTGCCAGCAGCGTAGACGGCAGGTCAGGGCCCCAGCATTTT | TRBV9 | NA | NA | TRBJ1-5
CASSGRSAGEYEQYF | TGTGCCAGCAGTGGCCGATCAGCGGGAGAGTACGAGCAGTACTTC | TRBV25-1 | TRBD2 | NA | TRBJ2-7
CASSSPGLVMNNEQFF | TGTGCCAGCAGCTCCCCGGGTTTAGTAATGAACAATGAGCAGTTCTTC | TRBV7-8 | NA | NA | TRBJ2-1
CASSQGGQGLSEAFF | TGTGCCAGCAGCCAAGGGGGACAGGGGCTTTCTGAAGCTTTCTTT | TRBV3-1/TRBV3-2 | TRBD1 | NA | TRBJ1-1
CASSSGTGPFYEQYF | TGCGCCAGCAGCTCGGGGACAGGACCTTTCTACGAGCAGTACTTC | TRBV5-1 | TRBD1 | few | TRBJ2-7
CASSQNASRWRFYNEQFF | TGCGCCAGCAGCCAAAACGCCTCTCGGTGGAGATTTTACAATGAGCAGTTCTTC | TRBV4-1 | NA | once | TRBJ2-1
CASSLDRGPNEQYF | TGTGCCAGCAGTCTGGACAGGGGCCCCAACGAGCAGTACTTC | TRBV28 | TRBD1 | once | TRBJ2-7
CASSPRQYTEAFF | TGTGCCAGTAGTCCGCGACAGTACACTGAAGCTTTCTTT | TRBV19 | NA | NA | TRBJ1-1
CASSLRPGETYEQYF | TGTGCCAGCAGCTTGCGGCCAGGCGAAACCTACGAGCAGTACTTC | TRBV5-8 | NA | NA | TRBJ2-7
CASSQTPRDRGYQPQHF | TGCGCCAGCAGCCAGACCCCCCGGGACAGGGGCTATCAGCCCCAGCATTTT | TRBV4-1 | TRBD1 | NA | TRBJ1-5
CASSQREYEQYF | TGTGCCAGCAGCCAGAGGGAGTACGAGCAGTACTTC | TRBV28 | NA | NA | TRBJ2-7
CASSVAVNTEAFF | TGTGCCAGCAGCGTAGCAGTGAACACTGAAGCTTTCTTT | TRBV9 | NA | NA | TRBJ1-1
CASSPPRGLVSGELFF | TGTGCCAGCAGCCCACCCAGGGGGTTGGTATCCGGGGAGCTGTTTTTT | TRBV3-1/TRBV3-2 | TRBD1 | NA | TRBJ2-2